These 11 T cell receptor beta chains were all obtained from the same sample, sequenced in a study of T cells in women clearing cervical HPV infection. The protocol was immunoSEQ multiplex PCR, while the TCRdb copy is restricted to in-frame clones and leaves out a portion. This sample's clone table lists over 35,000 clones. The specimen sequenced was blood buffy coat. The receptors shown here come from a woman between 18 and 70 years old with a cervical HPV16 infection that either progressed to CIN3+ or cleared (not recorded which).

Worth noting for this clone: The CDR3 goes on 3 residues after the read ends, and that part is filled in from the germline J gene. This rearrangement joins TRBV6-2 or TRBV6-3 to TRBJ2-7, with unresolved D. Trimming cost V 4 bases and J 5 bases, with 15 bases left between them. The CDR3 contains 14 residues. Germline CDR1 MNHEY, CDR2 SVGEGT. CDR3 DNA (partial): TGTGCCAGCAGTTTGACCGAAAGGGCCCACGAG. Translating gives CASSLTERAHE. From start to end, the CDR3 is CASSLTERAHEQYF.

As concerns this clone: The missing CDR3 end, 3 residues past where the read stops, is filled in from the germline J gene. The chain joins TRBV30 to TRBJ1-1; no reliable D call. CDR1 and CDR2 from the germline V gene are GTSNPN and SVGIG (reference sequence). Trimming shortened V by 4 bases and J by 4 bases, and 10 bases separated the two germline ends. The CDR3 is 12 amino acids. CDR3 residues: CAWNVVPTEAFF. The part of the CDR3 DNA that was read is TGTGCCTGGAACGTAGTACCCACTGAA. The full variable domain, its missing parts supplied by reference TRBV30 and TRBJ1-1, is SQTIHQWPATLVQPVGSPLSLECTVEGTSNPNLYWYRQAAGRGLQLLFYSVGIGQISSEVPQNLSASRPQDRQFILSSKKLLLSDSGFYLCAWNVVPTEAFFGQGTRLTVV.

Remarks on this clone: The read halts 3 residues ahead of the CDR3 end, with the missing end drawn from the germline J gene. This rearrangement joins TRBV30 to TRBJ1-2, with TRBD1 identical over 8 bases. Per the germline V gene, CDR1 is GTSNPN and CDR2 is SVGIG (reference sequence). The CDR3 length is 15 residues. The CDR3 protein is CAWRYGDRSLGGYTF. The sequenced CDR3 bases are TGTGCCTGGAGGTATGGGGACAGGTCTCTAGGAGGC. Combining the CDR3 with reference TRBV30 and TRBJ1-2 gives the whole variable domain SQTIHQWPATLVQPVGSPLSLECTVEGTSNPNLYWYRQAAGRGLQLLFYSVGIGQISSEVPQNLSASRPQDRQFILSSKKLLLSDSGFYLCAWRYGDRSLGGYTFGSGTRLTVV.

About this clone itself: The CDR3 end lies 3 residues beyond the end of the read and is filled in from the germline J gene. The chain is built from TRBV30 and TRBJ2-1; D is uncertain. Germline values: CDR1 GTSNPN, CDR2 SVGIG (reference sequence). The CDR3 contains 13 residues. V was shortened by 0 bases and J by 3 bases, with 6 bases between the two germline ends. The CDR3 protein is CAWSVNNYNEQFF. The DNA read from the CDR3 is TGTGCCTGGAGTGTAAACAACTACAATGAG.

Note on this clone: Read data end 3 residues before the CDR3 end; the end is taken from the germline J gene. The chain recombines TRBV5-1 with TRBJ2-5; 13 bases are a match to TRBD2. From germline, CDR1 is SGHRS and CDR2 YFSETQ. V shed 1 base and J 2 bases; nucleotides not matched to a gene: 11. The CDR3 has 19 residues. The chain's CDR3 is CASSLRLTSGGALQETQYF. The sequenced part of the CDR3 DNA is TGCGCCAGCAGCTTGAGGCTCACTAGCGGGGGGGCCTTACAAGAGACC.

Points on this clone: Read data end 3 residues before the CDR3 end; the end is taken from the germline J gene. This sequence joins TRBV28 and TRBJ2-1; 8 bases line up with TRBD2. Germline-derived CDR1 and CDR2 are MDHEN and SYDVKM. The CDR3 covers 16 residues. With 1 base clipped from V and 2 bases from J, the junction kept 4 bases outside the gene matches. CDR3 DNA (partial): TGTGCCAGCAGTTTATTAGGTAGCGGGACCTACAATGAG. Amino acids: CASSLLGSGTYNE. The entire CDR3 protein reads CASSLLGSGTYNEQFF.

Points on this clone: With the read ending 3 residues before the CDR3 end, the germline J gene is used to fill in that end. The chain recombines TRBV7-9 with TRBJ2-2; D not certain. The CDR3 consists of 15 residues. Germline lookup yields CDR1 SEHNR and CDR2 FQNEAQ (reference sequence). Trimming stripped 1 base from V and 5 bases from J, with 11 bases between. The sequenced CDR3 bases are TGTGCCAGCAGCTTAGGAGGCCCCGGGACCGGGGAG. Its translation: CASSLGGPGTGE. The full CDR3 protein reads CASSLGGPGTGELFF.

Of note for this clone: The read comes to an end 3 residues before the CDR3 does, leaving the germline J gene to fill in the end. This chain joins TRBV19 and TRBJ1-4; 7 bases align to TRBD1. CDR3 size: 14 residues. Germline values: CDR1 LNHDA, CDR2 SQIVND (reference sequence). The CDR3 bases that were read are TGTGCCAGTAGTGCGCGACAGGGACCCTCACCA. Translated, it gives CASSARQGPSP. The CDR3 in its entirety is CASSARQGPSPLFF.

CDR3 loop: CASSSRDRGVETQYF. The CDR3 bases that were read are TGTGCCAGCAGCTCCCGGGACAGGGGTGTAGAGACC. The chain links TRBV11-1 to TRBJ2-5; the match to TRBD1 covers 10 bases. The read finishes 3 residues shy of the CDR3 end, and the germline J gene is used to complete it. Germline V CDR1 and CDR2: SGHAT, FQDESV (reference sequence). The CDR3 length is 15 residues. With V trimmed by 4 bases and J by 4 bases, 6 bases remained unmatched.

CDR3 DNA (partial): TGTGCCAGTGGGGCGCGGGGGCTGGCGGAAAAA. Protein sequence: CASGARGLAEK. In full, the CDR3 reads CASGARGLAEKLFF. The V and J genes are TRBV19 and TRBJ1-4; perhaps TRBD1 as D (6 bases). The read gets to within 3 residues of the CDR3 end, and the germline J gene fills in the rest. The V gene lost 8 bases and the J gene lost 8 bases, with 18 bases spanning the gap. The CDR3 totals 14 residues. Germline-derived CDR1 and CDR2 are LNHDA and SQIVND (reference sequence).

About this clone: The read finishes 3 residues shy of the CDR3 end, and the germline J gene is used to complete it. This chain joins TRBV6-1 and TRBJ1-5; D not resolved. Germline CDR1 and CDR2: MNHNS and SASEGT. The CDR3 runs 16 residues. V was trimmed by 4 bases and J by 3 bases, leaving 16 bases between them. The DNA read from the CDR3 is TGTGCCAGCAGTGCACCCCCAGGTTCTCCCAATCAGCCC. Translation gives CASSAPPGSPNQP. The entire CDR3 sequence reads CASSAPPGSPNQPQHF.